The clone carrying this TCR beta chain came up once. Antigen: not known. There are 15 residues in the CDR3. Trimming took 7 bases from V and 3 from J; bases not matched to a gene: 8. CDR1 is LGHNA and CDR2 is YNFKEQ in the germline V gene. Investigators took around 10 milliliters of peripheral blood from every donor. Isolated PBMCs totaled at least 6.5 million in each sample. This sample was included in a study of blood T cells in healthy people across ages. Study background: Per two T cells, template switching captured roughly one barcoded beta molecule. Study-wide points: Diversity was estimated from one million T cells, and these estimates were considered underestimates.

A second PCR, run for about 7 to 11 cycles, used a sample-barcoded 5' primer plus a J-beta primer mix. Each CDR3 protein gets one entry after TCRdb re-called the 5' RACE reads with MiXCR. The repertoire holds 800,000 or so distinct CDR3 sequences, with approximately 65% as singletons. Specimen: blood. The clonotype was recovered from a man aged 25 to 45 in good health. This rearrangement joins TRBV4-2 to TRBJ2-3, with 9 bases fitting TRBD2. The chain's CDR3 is CASTMASGGTDTQYF. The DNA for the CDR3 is TGTGCCAGCACCATGGCGAGCGGGGGGACAGATACGCAGTATTTT.